This TCR beta chain was documented in a study of T-cell reconstitution after alpha-beta-depleted transplantation in children. This clonotype turned up a few times. This sample's TCRbeta library carried unique molecular identifier barcodes. TCRdb redid the calling of the PCR reads with MiXCR, one entry per CDR3 protein. Found here are just over 950,000 distinct CDR3 sequences, about 29% of them singletons; the top ten hold roughly 27%. The sequence was obtained from a boy younger than two who had a stem cell transplant for SCID, so the T cells may come from the graft donor. The starting material was PBMCs, mostly from graft donor cells, obtained 360 days after TCRalphabeta/CD19-depleted stem cell transplant.

CDR3 in DNA: TGTGCCAGCAGACCGTCGGGGGCGCGACTCTACGAGCAGTACTTC. Amino acids: CASRPSGARLYEQYF. The chain combines TRBV7-8 with TRBJ2-7, with D perhaps matching TRBD1 or TRBD2 (6 bases each). The V end lost 6 bases, the J end lost 3 bases, and 18 bases lay between the germline ends. Looked up from germline, CDR1 is SGHVS and CDR2 is FQNEAQ. The CDR3 totals 15 residues.